The rows below give T cell receptor beta chains drawn from one sample of a study of T cell repertoires in cytomegalovirus infection. A single record per CDR3 protein comes from TCRdb applying MiXCR to the reads. The sample lists about 180,000 distinct CDR3 sequences; about a sixth were seen once. The sample consisted of CD8+ T cells from PBMCs. Receptors originate from a human donor in good health (CMV status not recorded). Some clones in this sample may be carry-over from other donors' samples. Both conserved end residues are part of each CDR3. The order of the fields is V gene, CDR3 length, D gene, J gene, CDR3 protein. A D gene is named only where the DNA matches it firmly.

V gene: TRBV7-2
CDR3 length: 13
D gene: -
J gene: TRBJ1-6
CDR3 protein: CASQDRYNSPLHF

V gene: TRBV12-3/TRBV12-4
CDR3 length: 13
D gene: -
J gene: TRBJ2-1
CDR3 protein: CASSHPTENEQFF

V gene: TRBV30
CDR3 length: 13
D gene: -
J gene: TRBJ2-1
CDR3 protein: CAWSVLASSEQFF

V gene: TRBV10-3
CDR3 length: 16
D gene: TRBD2
J gene: TRBJ2-3
CDR3 protein: CAISAETSGVTDTQYF

V gene: TRBV14
CDR3 length: 15
D gene: TRBD1
J gene: TRBJ2-3
CDR3 protein: CASTLDRGHTDTQYF

V gene: TRBV7-9
CDR3 length: 14
D gene: -
J gene: TRBJ2-5
CDR3 protein: CASSPRDYQETQYF

V gene: TRBV3-1
CDR3 length: 21
D gene: -
J gene: TRBJ2-5
CDR3 protein: CASSQDFTLSSDGGTQETQYF

V gene: TRBV7-2
CDR3 length: 15
D gene: -
J gene: TRBJ2-7
CDR3 protein: CASSFGKGLVYEQYF

V gene: TRBV7-2
CDR3 length: 15
D gene: TRBD1
J gene: TRBJ1-4
CDR3 protein: CASSLVGTGGEKLFF

V gene: TRBV11-2
CDR3 length: 16
D gene: -
J gene: TRBJ2-1
CDR3 protein: CASSLDPLSSYNEQFF

V gene: TRBV28
CDR3 length: 13
D gene: TRBD2
J gene: TRBJ2-7
CDR3 protein: CASSPREVDEQYF

V gene: TRBV28
CDR3 length: 13
D gene: -
J gene: TRBJ2-3
CDR3 protein: CASSFRVGDTQYF

V gene: TRBV6-5
CDR3 length: 15
D gene: TRBD2
J gene: TRBJ2-7
CDR3 protein: CASSPGTSGGYEQYF

V gene: TRBV2
CDR3 length: 13
D gene: TRBD1
J gene: TRBJ2-7
CDR3 protein: CASRDRALYEQYF

V gene: TRBV7-8
CDR3 length: 17
D gene: -
J gene: TRBJ2-4
CDR3 protein: CASTLEWTQTVENIQYF

V gene: TRBV7-2
CDR3 length: 17
D gene: -
J gene: TRBJ1-5
CDR3 protein: CASSHLGRPDSNQPQHF

V gene: TRBV4-1
CDR3 length: 15
D gene: -
J gene: TRBJ1-1
CDR3 protein: CASSQAGGERTEAFF

V gene: TRBV7-6
CDR3 length: 16
D gene: TRBD2
J gene: TRBJ2-3
CDR3 protein: CASSFGLAENTDTQYF

V gene: TRBV12-3/TRBV12-4
CDR3 length: 14
D gene: TRBD2
J gene: TRBJ2-3
CDR3 protein: CASSPDGGGVTQYF

V gene: TRBV6-2/TRBV6-3
CDR3 length: 14
D gene: -
J gene: TRBJ2-5
CDR3 protein: CASSSQGNQETQYF

V gene: TRBV5-4
CDR3 length: 15
D gene: -
J gene: TRBJ1-1
CDR3 protein: CASSLPPPGSAEAFF

V gene: TRBV7-6
CDR3 length: 16
D gene: TRBD1
J gene: TRBJ2-7
CDR3 protein: CASSPRDSVPFYEQYF

V gene: TRBV6-1
CDR3 length: 15
D gene: TRBD1
J gene: TRBJ2-3
CDR3 protein: CASSPQTGTLDTQYF

V gene: TRBV20-1
CDR3 length: 14
D gene: -
J gene: TRBJ1-4
CDR3 protein: CSARDFLTNEKLFF

V gene: TRBV6-2/TRBV6-3
CDR3 length: 18
D gene: -
J gene: TRBJ1-6
CDR3 protein: CASSGEGHGIAYNSPLHF

V gene: TRBV6-2/TRBV6-3
CDR3 length: 15
D gene: TRBD1
J gene: TRBJ1-5
CDR3 protein: CASSYGTGINQPQHF

V gene: TRBV7-9
CDR3 length: 13
D gene: -
J gene: TRBJ1-4
CDR3 protein: CASRAGLSEKLFF

V gene: TRBV28
CDR3 length: 17
D gene: -
J gene: TRBJ2-7
CDR3 protein: CASRDLSGHQASYEQYF

V gene: TRBV6-2/TRBV6-3
CDR3 length: 12
D gene: -
J gene: TRBJ1-1
CDR3 protein: CASRIGTVEAFF

V gene: TRBV4-1
CDR3 length: 15
D gene: TRBD1
J gene: TRBJ2-7
CDR3 protein: CASSRTLQGAYEQYF

V gene: TRBV6-5
CDR3 length: 13
D gene: -
J gene: TRBJ2-7
CDR3 protein: CASSYATGYEQYF

V gene: TRBV7-2
CDR3 length: 15
D gene: -
J gene: TRBJ1-3
CDR3 protein: CASRAFGGDGNTIYF

V gene: TRBV6-2/TRBV6-3
CDR3 length: 15
D gene: -
J gene: TRBJ2-5
CDR3 protein: CASSSLRRQEETQYF

V gene: TRBV7-6
CDR3 length: 15
D gene: TRBD2
J gene: TRBJ2-3
CDR3 protein: CASSGRGGFTDTQYF

V gene: TRBV30
CDR3 length: 15
D gene: -
J gene: TRBJ2-7
CDR3 protein: CAWSVGTGISYEQYF

V gene: TRBV12-3/TRBV12-4
CDR3 length: 19
D gene: TRBD2
J gene: TRBJ2-1
CDR3 protein: CASSLGASGGAVAYNEQFF